This passage covers 3 T cell receptor beta chains from one sample sequenced in a study of blood T cell repertoires in COVID-19. Sequencing used immunoSEQ multiplex PCR; TCRdb keeps in-frame clones, though not all of them. Of some 310,000 clones listed, around 90% are singletons. The source material was peripheral blood. The receptors stem from a man in his fifties or sixties with active or convalescent COVID-19.

The J gene is TRBJ2-7, the V gene TRBV3-1 (or the pseudogene TRBV3-2); D possibly corresponds to TRBD1 (6 bases). The CDR3 has 15 amino acids. Germline V gives CDR1 LGHDT, CDR2 YNNKEL (reference sequence). The V end lost 1 base, the J end lost 1 base, and 11 bases lay between the germline ends. CDR3 in amino acids: CASSQGAGESYEQYF. The CDR3 DNA follows: TGTGCCAGCAGCCAAGGGGCAGGGGAATCCTACGAGCAGTACTTC.

The chain uses TRBV2 and TRBJ2-3; 7 nucleotides align to TRBD2. V lost 1 base to trimming and J lost 5 bases; unmatched junction nucleotides: 3. This CDR3 comprises 14 residues. Germline V gene sequence: CDR1 SNHLY, CDR2 FYNNEI. The CDR3, as DNA: TGTGCCAGCAGTGAAGGACTAGCTGGAGATACGCAGTATTTT. Residues: CASSEGLAGDTQYF.

V gene TRBV5-1 combines with J gene TRBJ1-2; no clear D. CDR3 length: 17 amino acids. The V gene lost 0 bases and the J gene lost 1 base, with 16 bases spanning the gap. The V gene's germline CDR1 is SGHRS and CDR2 YFSETQ. This CDR3 is CASSLGQFPSYNYGYTF. The CDR3 DNA follows: TGCGCCAGCAGCTTGGGGCAGTTTCCATCGTATAACTATGGCTACACCTTC.